The T cell receptor beta chain under discussion was sequenced for a study of cytomegalovirus exposure and HLA in healthy donors. The study's findings and limits: In a later analysis, across HLA loci, associated TCR counts were highest for DRB1, lowest for HLA-C. In a later analysis, an Asian-associated ancestry cluster reportedly showed fewer N-insertions than the roughly 650-donor mean. Listed as cytomegalovirus-associated were 150 or so TCR beta chains.

The PCR was carried out with 60 Vbeta primers and 13 Jbeta primers. Clones were read by immunoSEQ multiplex PCR, and TCRdb kept only the in-frame ones, dropping some. The repertoire includes approximately 110,000 clones, approximately 70% of them detected once, and around 8.2% sits in the top ten. This clone was counted only a few times. The antigen is not known. The ends were cut back, 2 bases at V and 2 bases at J, with 9 bases in the middle. Germline V lookup: CDR1 SQVTM, CDR2 ANQGSEA. The CDR3 has 13 residues. The V and J genes are TRBV29-1 and TRBJ1-2, with D possibly being TRBD1 (5 bases). The specimen sequenced was PBMCs. This receptor was obtained from a man aged 25-45 years in good health and CMV-seropositive. This CDR3 reads CSVEPAGNYGYTF. Here the CDR3 DNA reads TGCAGCGTTGAACCGGCAGGGAACTATGGCTACACCTTC.